This T cell receptor beta chain was obtained from a study of blood T cell repertoires in COVID-19. Overall study: Collection of acute and convalescent COVID-19 samples took place in the United States, Italy and Spain. T cells, B-cell-depleted T cells, or PBMCs supplied cDNA or gDNA.

Between the trimmed V and J ends, which lost 4 bases and 4 bases, there was a span of 5 bases. Germline CDR1 reads MNHEY; CDR2 reads SVGAGI. This CDR3 comprises 11 residues. The table came from immunoSEQ multiplex PCR; TCRdb's copy has only in-frame clones and leaves some out. Among approximately 89,000 clones listed, 65% to 85% were seen once. This rearrangement joins TRBV6-5 to TRBJ2-7; D call uncertain. This TCR was sampled from a man in his 70s with COVID-19, enrolled during active disease. The sequencing sample was made of peripheral blood. CDR3 region: CASSSEYEQYF. The CDR3 bases are TGTGCCAGCAGTTCCGAGTACGAGCAGTACTTC.